A single sample gave rise to the 3 T cell receptor beta chains below, sequenced in a study of cytomegalovirus exposure and HLA in healthy donors. Both 60 Vbeta primers and 13 Jbeta primers went into the PCR. Sequencing was performed with immunoSEQ multiplex PCR; in TCRdb, only in-frame clones are kept and a portion is missing. The sample records about 150,000 clones, over 75% being singletons. Specimen: PBMCs. The source is a man aged 30-40 years in good health and CMV-seropositive.

This clone has just a few counts. This chain links TRBV7-8 with TRBJ2-1; 12 bases match TRBD2. CDR1 is SGHVS, CDR2 FQNEAQ, per germline. The V and J ends lost 4 bases and 0 bases, in that order; junction bases with no gene match: 7. CDR3 length: 18 residues. CDR3 nucleotide sequence: TGTGCCAGCAGCTCTCGTCTAGCGGGAGGGAGCTCCTACAATGAGCAGTTCTTC. It specifies CASSSRLAGGSSYNEQFF. The full variable domain, rest sourced from reference TRBV7-8 and TRBJ2-1, is GAGVSQSPRYKVAKRGQDVALRCDPISGHVSLFWYQQALGQGPEFLTYFQNEAQLDKSGLPSDRFFAERPEGSVSTLKIQRTQQEDSAVYLCASSSRLAGGSSYNEQFFGPGTRLTVL.

The chain employs TRBV7-9 and TRBJ2-7, with 9 bases that match TRBD1. V gave up 5 bases and J gave up 3 bases; unmatched junction bases: 5. The length of the CDR3 is 14 residues. Germline CDR1 reads SEHNR; CDR2 reads FQNEAQ (reference sequence). CDR3 amino acids: CASSRGQGFYEQYF. The CDR3 coding sequence is TGTGCCAGCAGCCGGGGACAGGGATTCTACGAGCAGTACTTC.

This clone came up once. The chain combines TRBV5-5 with TRBJ1-5; the D gene is possibly TRBD1 (6 bases). This CDR3 is 15 amino acids long. The V and J ends lost 0 bases and 5 bases respectively, with 12 bases between them. The V gene's germline CDR1 is SGHKS and CDR2 YYEKEE (reference sequence). CDR3 loop: CASSLVGGWDQPQHF. CDR3 coding DNA: TGTGCCAGCAGCTTGGTAGGGGGTTGGGATCAGCCCCAGCATTTT. Full variable domain (missing parts from reference TRBV5-5 and TRBJ1-5): DAGVTQSPTHLIKTRGQQVTLRCSPISGHKSVSWYQQVLGQGPQFIFQYYEKEERGRGNFPDRFSARQFPNYSSELNVNALLLGDSALYLCASSLVGGWDQPQHFGDGTRLSIL.